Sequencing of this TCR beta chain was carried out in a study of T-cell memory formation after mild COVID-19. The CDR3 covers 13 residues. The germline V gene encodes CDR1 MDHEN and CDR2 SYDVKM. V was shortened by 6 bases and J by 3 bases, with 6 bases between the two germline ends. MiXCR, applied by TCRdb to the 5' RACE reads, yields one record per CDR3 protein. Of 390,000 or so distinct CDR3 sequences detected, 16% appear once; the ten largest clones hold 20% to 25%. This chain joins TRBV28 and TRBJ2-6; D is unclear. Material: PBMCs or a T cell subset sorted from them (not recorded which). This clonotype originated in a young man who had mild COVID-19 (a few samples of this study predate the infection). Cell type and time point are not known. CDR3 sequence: CASRNGGANVLTF. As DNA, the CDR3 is TGTGCCAGCAGGAACGGTGGGGCCAACGTCCTGACTTTC.